This T cell receptor (beta chain) was retrieved from a study of cytomegalovirus exposure and HLA in healthy donors. On this clone: Its antigen is undetermined.

Study-wide results and limits: A later look showed TCR association rates differing by HLA locus, highest for DRB1 and lowest for HLA-C. In an earlier analysis, in approximately 570 donors, most V segments appeared productive either ~90% or ~30% of the time. It was reported that the classifier diagnosed cytomegalovirus status with high specificity and sensitivity in both the original and validation cohorts.

PCR primers comprised 60 Vbeta and 13 Jbeta primers. The method was immunoSEQ multiplex PCR; TCRdb's version includes in-frame clones alone and lacks a portion of them. Of about 160,000 clones listed, 75% to 85% were seen once; the top ten hold roughly 6.3%. The sequence was obtained from a man in his forties or fifties in good health and CMV-seropositive. Material: PBMCs.

The DNA for the CDR3 is TGCAGCGCCGAGGGACTAGCGGGAGTAGGGGAGACCCAGTACTTC. Its translation is CSAEGLAGVGETQYF. The rearrangement joins TRBV29-1 to TRBJ2-5, with TRBD2 matching over 14 bases. The CDR3 spans 15 residues. The germline V gene has CDR1 SQVTM and CDR2 ANQGSEA. The junction had 9 bases not matched to a gene; V was cut back by 7 bases and J by 5 bases. The complete variable domain, with remaining parts taken from reference TRBV29-1 and TRBJ2-5, reads SAVISQKPSRDICQRGTSLTIQCQVDSQVTMMFWYRQQPGQSLTLIATANQGSEATYESGFVIDKFPISRPNLTFSTLTVSNMSPEDSSIYLCSAEGLAGVGETQYFGPGTRLLVL.